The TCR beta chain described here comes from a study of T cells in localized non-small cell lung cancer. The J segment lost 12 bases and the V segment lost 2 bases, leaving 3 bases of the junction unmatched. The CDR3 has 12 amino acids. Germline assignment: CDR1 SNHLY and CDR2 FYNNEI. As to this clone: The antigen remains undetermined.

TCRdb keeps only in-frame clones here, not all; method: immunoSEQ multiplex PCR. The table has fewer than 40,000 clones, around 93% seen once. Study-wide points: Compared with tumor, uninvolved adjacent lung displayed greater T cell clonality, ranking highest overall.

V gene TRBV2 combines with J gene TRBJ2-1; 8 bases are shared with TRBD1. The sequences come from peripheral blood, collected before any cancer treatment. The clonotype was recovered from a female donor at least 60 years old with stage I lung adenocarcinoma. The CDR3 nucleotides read TGTGCCAGCAGTGAAATAGACAGGGGGCAGTTCTTC. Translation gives CASSEIDRGQFF.